This T cell receptor beta chain came from a study of cytomegalovirus exposure and HLA in healthy donors. Across the whole study: One earlier analysis, a look at 150 million to 200 million T cells, found around 110 million unique TCR beta sequences.

Turning to this clone: What it binds is not known.

60 Vbeta and 13 Jbeta primers were used in PCR. Some clones are missing from TCRdb's copy, which holds only in-frame ones; the method was immunoSEQ multiplex PCR. The sample lists roughly 150,000 clones, 79% occurring once. Study results and caveats: The authors confirmed in vitro that a few CMV-associated chains were specific for CMV antigens. Analysis was performed later, and it showed HLA-associated TCR beta chains to be more clonally expanded than equally common others. A few V segments could not be told apart, such as TRBV6-2 and TRBV6-3, and were left out.

The CDR3 extends over 12 amino acids. V dropped 0 bases and J dropped 10 bases, with 8 bases sitting between them. Germline CDR1 and CDR2: SGHNT and YYREEE (reference sequence). Sequencing was done on a sample of PBMCs. The chain couples TRBV5-4 to TRBJ2-1; D is undetermined. The sequence was obtained from a middle-aged man in good health and CMV-seropositive. CDR3: CASSLDLYEQFF. For the CDR3, the DNA is TGTGCCAGCAGCTTGGACCTCTACGAGCAGTTCTTC.